Following are 20 T cell receptor beta chains from one sample sequenced in a study of blood T cell repertoires in COVID-19. Some clones are missing from TCRdb's copy, which holds only in-frame ones; the method was immunoSEQ multiplex PCR. The data hold some 170,000 clones, with around four fifths observed a single time. Sequenced input: peripheral blood. The receptors stem from a human donor in a cohort sampled during active COVID-19.

This chain uses TRBV7-2 with TRBJ1-2; possible D gene TRBD1, 6 bases. The V and J ends lost 5 bases and 4 bases respectively, with 17 bases between them. There are 15 residues in the CDR3. Germline V gene lookup returns CDR1 SGHTA and CDR2 FQGNSA. The CDR3 bases are TGTGCCAGCAGCCCAGATCCAGGGGCAATCTATGGCTACACCTTC. The encoded protein is CASSPDPGAIYGYTF.

The chain has TRBV28 and TRBJ1-4, with 7 bases lining up with TRBD1. The CDR3 totals 16 residues. Germline V gives CDR1 MDHEN, CDR2 SYDVKM. With 5 bases clipped from V and 7 bases from J, the junction kept 13 bases outside the gene matches. In DNA form, the CDR3 reads TGTGCCAGCAGTCTCCCCGGACAGGTCTTAGTTGAAAAACTGTTTTTT. Its protein is CASSLPGQVLVEKLFF.

This clone was counted a few times. The V call is TRBV6-6, the J call TRBJ1-6, with TRBD1 matching 9 bases. Trimming at V came to 6 bases and at J to 3 bases, leaving 3 bases not matched to a gene. Germline loops: CDR1 MNHNY, CDR2 SVGAGI (reference sequence). The CDR3 consists of 15 residues. The CDR3 is CASRRTGDYNSPLHF. CDR3 nucleotide sequence: TGTGCCAGCAGAAGGACAGGGGACTATAATTCACCCCTCCACTTT.

This clone was seen a single time. The chain recombines TRBV19 with TRBJ2-6; D possibly corresponds to TRBD2 (5 bases). Germline V CDR1 and CDR2: LNHDA, SQIVND (reference sequence). The CDR3 is made up of 15 amino acids. With 6 bases removed from V and 0 bases from J, the gap between germline ends came to 9 bases. In DNA, the CDR3 is TGTGCCAGTAGGGGAGAGGGCTCTGGGGCCAACGTCCTGACTTTC. Its protein is CASRGEGSGANVLTF.

This chain joins TRBV6-5 and TRBJ1-2; D may be TRBD1 (6 bases). The CDR3 is 16 amino acids. V was shortened by 2 bases and J by 5 bases, with 18 bases between the two germline ends. Germline assignment: CDR1 MNHEY and CDR2 SVGAGI. CDR3 in DNA: TGTGCCAGCAGTTACCTACGGACAGATACAAGTTATGGCTACACCTTC. Encoded protein: CASSYLRTDTSYGYTF.

The V call is TRBV7-8, the J call TRBJ2-7, with 9 bases lining up with TRBD1. The V gene's germline CDR1 is SGHVS and CDR2 FQNEAQ. The V and J ends lost 4 bases and 7 bases, in that order; junction bases with no gene match: 11. This CDR3 comprises 15 residues. CDR3 region: CASSSSPGQGEEQYF. Here the CDR3 DNA reads TGTGCCAGCAGCTCGAGTCCGGGACAGGGTGAGGAGCAGTACTTC.

The chain carries TRBV9 and TRBJ1-1; D may be TRBD1 (5 bases). The CDR3 contains 16 residues. The germline V and J ends were trimmed by 4 bases and 1 base, with 17 bases remaining between them. The V gene's germline CDR1 is SGDLS and CDR2 YYNGEE. The CDR3 region has the DNA TGTGCCAGCAGCACCCGGGGCAGGGAGGGGAACACTGAAGCTTTCTTT. As protein: CASSTRGREGNTEAFF.

This chain uses TRBV15 with TRBJ2-7; the match to TRBD1 covers 10 bases. CDR1 and CDR2 from the germline V gene are LNHNV and YYDKDF (reference sequence). The CDR3 has 16 residues. After removal of 5 bases from V and 2 bases from J, the junction contained 9 bases not matched to a gene. This CDR3 is CATSSPGQGLTYEQYF. CDR3 DNA: TGTGCCACCAGCTCACCGGGACAGGGGTTGACCTACGAGCAGTACTTC.

This clone is a singleton in its sample. CDR3 loop: CASSLDQGALGNTIYF. CDR3 bases: TGTGCCAGCAGCTTGGATCAGGGGGCTTTGGGAAACACCATATATTTT. The chain uses TRBV5-6 and TRBJ1-3; 8 nucleotides agree with TRBD1. V shed 0 bases, J shed 4 bases, and the junction held 6 bases outside the gene matches. The CDR3 totals 16 residues. Germline CDR1 is SGHDT and CDR2 is YYEEEE.

This chain joins TRBV19 and TRBJ2-3; TRBD1 agrees at 9 bases. This CDR3 is 15 amino acids long. With 6 bases clipped from V and 5 bases from J, the junction kept 9 bases outside the gene matches. From germline, CDR1 is LNHDA and CDR2 SQIVND (reference sequence). The CDR3 nucleotides read TGTGCCAGTAGCCCCAGCACAGGGGGCGTAGATACGCAGTATTTT. It specifies CASSPSTGGVDTQYF.

This clone has a handful of counts. The J gene is TRBJ2-7, the V gene TRBV10-1; 7 nucleotides line up with TRBD1. Trimming at V came to 10 bases and at J to 4 bases, leaving 10 bases not matched to a gene. This CDR3 comprises 13 residues. The V gene's germline CDR1 is WNHNN and CDR2 SYGVQD (reference sequence). The CDR3 spells CATSEGAGYEQYF. The CDR3 bases are TGCGCCACCAGCGAGGGGGCTGGGTACGAGCAGTACTTC.

V gene TRBV7-9 combines with J gene TRBJ2-7; the match to TRBD1 covers 8 bases. The germline CDR1 and CDR2 sequences are SEHNR and FQNEAQ (reference sequence). With V trimmed by 2 bases and J by 4 bases, 4 bases remained unmatched. The CDR3 spans 14 residues. The CDR3 DNA follows: TGTGCCAGCAGCTTACAGGGGGCTCGGTACGAGCAGTACTTC. This sequence encodes CASSLQGARYEQYF.

V is TRBV27 and J is TRBJ2-7; 8 positions match TRBD1. Germline V gene lookup returns CDR1 MNHEY and CDR2 SMNVEV (reference sequence). After removal of 2 bases from V and 2 bases from J, the junction contained 5 bases not matched to a gene. CDR3 length equals 15 residues. CDR3 protein: CASSLGGTGTYEQYF. The CDR3 coding sequence is TGTGCCAGCAGTTTAGGGGGGACAGGAACCTACGAGCAGTACTTC.

The chain carries TRBV12-5 and TRBJ1-2, with a weak D call TRBD1 (5 bases). V was cut by 4 bases and J by 6 bases, with 15 bases left in between. The germline V gene encodes CDR1 LGHNT and CDR2 FRNRAP. The CDR3 runs 14 residues. The CDR3 DNA is TGTGCTAGTGGTTCCGGGACTTTGGGCGATGGCTACACCTTC. It yields the protein CASGSGTLGDGYTF. Full variable domain (missing parts from reference TRBV12-5 and TRBJ1-2): DARVTQTPRHKVTEMGQEVTMRCQPILGHNTVFWYRQTMMQGLELLAYFRNRAPLDDSGMPKDRFSAEMPDATLATLKIQPSEPRDSAVYFCASGSGTLGDGYTFGSGTRLTVV.

The chain recombines TRBV11-2 with TRBJ2-5; 8 positions agree with TRBD2. V lost 3 bases to trimming and J lost 5 bases; unmatched junction nucleotides: 11. This CDR3 has 16 amino acids. The germline gives CDR1 SGHAT, CDR2 FQNNGV. CDR3 sequence: CASSFGSRAGDETQYF. The CDR3 DNA reads TGTGCCAGCAGCTTTGGTTCCAGAGCGGGAGACGAGACCCAGTACTTC.

J is TRBJ1-1 and V is TRBV4-1, with D possibly TRBD1 on 5 matching bases. Germline V gene data show CDR1 as MGHRA and CDR2 as YSYEKL. The V and J ends lost 6 bases and 5 bases respectively, with 7 bases between them. The CDR3 contains 11 residues. The CDR3, as DNA: TGCGCCAGCAGGGGGCATACTGAAGCTTTCTTT. This gives the protein CASRGHTEAFF.

The rearrangement links TRBV19 to TRBJ1-2; the D is unclear. CDR1 is LNHDA, CDR2 SQIVND, per germline (reference sequence). V shed 3 bases and J shed 8 bases, with 10 bases lying between them. This CDR3 is built from 12 residues. The CDR3 DNA is TGTGCCAGTAGTATTGGAGCCGGGGGCTACACCTTC. Amino acid sequence: CASSIGAGGYTF.

V and J are TRBV5-1 and TRBJ2-7; 8 bases match TRBD1. V lost 4 bases to trimming and J lost 7 bases; unmatched junction nucleotides: 7. Germline lookup yields CDR1 SGHRS and CDR2 YFSETQ. The CDR3 consists of 13 residues. The CDR3 protein is CASSTGQGEEQYF. The CDR3 coding sequence is TGCGCCAGCAGCACCGGACAGGGTGAGGAGCAGTACTTC.

J is TRBJ1-4 and V is TRBV4-3; 9 bases fit TRBD1. V lost 4 bases, J lost 8 bases, and 8 bases stayed unmatched. The CDR3 spans 15 residues. In germline, CDR1 is LGHNA, CDR2 YSLEER. The CDR3 sequence is CASSPEGTGNEKLFF. The DNA of the CDR3 is TGCGCCAGCAGCCCCGAAGGGACAGGGAACGAAAAACTGTTTTTT.

The CDR3: CASSIIAASSYEQYF. The CDR3 DNA follows: TGTGCCAGTAGTATTATAGCGGCGAGCTCCTACGAGCAGTACTTC. The V call is TRBV19, the J call TRBJ2-7, with D possibly matching TRBD2 (6 bases). Germline values: CDR1 LNHDA, CDR2 SQIVND (reference sequence). The CDR3 contains 15 residues. The V end lost 3 bases, the J end lost 0 bases, and 12 bases lay between the germline ends.